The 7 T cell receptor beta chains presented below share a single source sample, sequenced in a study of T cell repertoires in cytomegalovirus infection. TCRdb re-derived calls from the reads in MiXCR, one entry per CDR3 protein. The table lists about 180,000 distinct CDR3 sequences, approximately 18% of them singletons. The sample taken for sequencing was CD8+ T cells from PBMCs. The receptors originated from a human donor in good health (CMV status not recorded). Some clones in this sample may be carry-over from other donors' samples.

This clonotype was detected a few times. The CDR3 coding sequence is TGTGCCAGCAGCTTACTACCGGGACAGGGGGTTAAGGATACGCAGTATTTT. Protein product: CASSLLPGQGVKDTQYF. V usage is TRBV7-9 and J usage is TRBJ2-3, with TRBD1 matching over 11 bases. The J segment lost 6 bases and the V segment lost 2 bases, leaving 10 bases of the junction unmatched. Germline V CDR1 and CDR2: SEHNR, FQNEAQ (reference sequence). This CDR3 contains 17 residues.

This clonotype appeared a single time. The CDR3 is CASSLKQPSSYEQYF. The CDR3 coding sequence is TGTGCCAGCAGCTTGAAACAGCCGAGCTCCTACGAGCAGTACTTC. V is TRBV7-9 and J is TRBJ2-7; D unresolved. This CDR3 is built from 15 residues. The V gene's germline CDR1 is SEHNR and CDR2 FQNEAQ (reference sequence). Trimming took off 3 bases at V and 0 bases at J, with 12 bases between the two ends.

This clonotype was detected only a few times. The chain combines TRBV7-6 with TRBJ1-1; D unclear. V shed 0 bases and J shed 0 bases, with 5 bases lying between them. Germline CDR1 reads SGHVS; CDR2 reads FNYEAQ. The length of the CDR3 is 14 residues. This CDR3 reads CASSLATMNTEAFF. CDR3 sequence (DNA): TGTGCCAGCAGCTTAGCTACGATGAACACTGAAGCTTTCTTT.

The CDR3 DNA reads as TGTGCCAGCAGCCCGGCGCAGGGAACTTCCTACGAGCAGTACTTC. Translated, it gives CASSPAQGTSYEQYF. V gene TRBV7-8 combines with J gene TRBJ2-7, with TRBD1 as a possible D gene (5 bases). The CDR3 is made up of 15 amino acids. V was clipped by 5 bases and J by 1 base, with 15 bases between them. Germline V gene data show CDR1 as SGHVS and CDR2 as FQNEAQ.

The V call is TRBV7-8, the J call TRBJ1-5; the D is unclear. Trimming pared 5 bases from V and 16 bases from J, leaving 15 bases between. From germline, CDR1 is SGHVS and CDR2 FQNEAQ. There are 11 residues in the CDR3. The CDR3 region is CASSARYEKHF. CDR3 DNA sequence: TGTGCCAGCAGCGCAAGATACGAGAAACATTTT.

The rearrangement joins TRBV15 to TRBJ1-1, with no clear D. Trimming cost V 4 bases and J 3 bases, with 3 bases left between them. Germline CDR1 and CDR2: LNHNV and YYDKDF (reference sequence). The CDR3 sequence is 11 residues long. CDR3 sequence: CATSTYTEAFF. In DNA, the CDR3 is TGTGCCACCAGCACGTACACTGAAGCTTTCTTT.

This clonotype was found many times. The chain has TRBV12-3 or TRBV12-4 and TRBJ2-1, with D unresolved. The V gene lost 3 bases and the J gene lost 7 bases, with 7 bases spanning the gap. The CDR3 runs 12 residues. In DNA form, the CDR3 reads TGTGCCAGCAGTTTCCCAGGAAATGAGCAGTTCTTC. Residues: CASSFPGNEQFF.